A single sample gave rise to the 27 T cell receptor beta chains below, sequenced in a study of blood T cell repertoires in COVID-19. Data came from immunoSEQ multiplex PCR; TCRdb stores just in-frame clones and leaves some out. The table lists 40,000 to 50,000 clones, approximately 85% of them singletons. The sequenced sample was peripheral blood. These receptors were taken from a human donor in a cohort sampled during active COVID-19.

This clone was detected once. J is TRBJ1-5 and V is TRBV24-1; 7 bases line up with TRBD1. Germline trimming cut 4 bases from V and 7 bases from J; bases unmatched to any gene: 9. Looked up from germline, CDR1 is KGHDR and CDR2 is SFDVKD. The CDR3 totals 15 residues. The CDR3 here is CATSEGGVGWQPQHF. Written as DNA, the CDR3 is TGTGCCACCAGTGAAGGGGGCGTGGGTTGGCAGCCCCAGCATTTT.

The V call is TRBV9, the J call TRBJ2-1; 16 bases align to TRBD2. The V segment lost 3 bases and the J segment 7 bases; nucleotides outside the gene matches: 13. Germline V gene lookup returns CDR1 SGDLS and CDR2 YYNGEE. The CDR3 has 19 amino acids. The CDR3 coding sequence is TGTGCCAGCAGCGCCACGACGGGACTAGCGGGAGGGCCGCGTAATGAGCAGTTCTTC. Protein product: CASSATTGLAGGPRNEQFF.

This clone showed up just a few times. The chain employs TRBV6-6 and TRBJ1-1; D remains ambiguous. The CDR3 covers 12 residues. Germline V gene sequence: CDR1 MNHNY, CDR2 SVGAGI (reference sequence). The ends were cut back, 6 bases at V and 4 bases at J, with 9 bases in the middle. The CDR3 region has the DNA TGTGCCAGCAGGGTTGAGAGCACTGAAGCTTTCTTT. This gives the protein CASRVESTEAFF.

The V call is TRBV4-2, the J call TRBJ2-3; the D gene is possibly TRBD1 (6 bases). The germline CDR1 and CDR2 sequences are LGHNA and YNFKEQ. V was trimmed by 0 bases and J by 3 bases, leaving 7 bases between them. This CDR3 is 14 amino acids long. The DNA for the CDR3 is TGTGCCAGCAGCCAAGATGACAGGACAGATACGCAGTATTTT. Translation: CASSQDDRTDTQYF.

The gene calls are TRBV19 and TRBJ1-5; 10 positions match TRBD1. CDR3 length equals 16 residues. Germline assignment: CDR1 LNHDA and CDR2 SQIVND (reference sequence). V was pared by 7 bases and J by 2 bases, with 8 bases of the junction left unmatched. The CDR3 here is CASIGDRGGGNQPQHF. CDR3 coding DNA: TGTGCCAGTATAGGGGACAGGGGCGGCGGCAATCAGCCCCAGCATTTT.

J is TRBJ2-5 and V is TRBV27; TRBD1 aligns across 7 bases. The CDR3 extends over 17 amino acids. V dropped 2 bases and J dropped 2; count of bases not matched to a gene: 11. Germline V gene data show CDR1 as MNHEY and CDR2 as SMNVEV (reference sequence). CDR3 DNA sequence: TGTGCCAGCAGTTTACCAGAGGGACAGCACGAACAAGAGACCCAGTACTTC. It specifies CASSLPEGQHEQETQYF.

V is TRBV30 and J is TRBJ2-7, with TRBD1 matching over 9 bases. Germline V gives CDR1 GTSNPN, CDR2 SVGIG (reference sequence). The CDR3 has 13 residues. V lost 5 bases, J lost 6 bases, and 8 bases stayed unmatched. The CDR3 sequence is CAWSGQGMGEQYF. CDR3 in DNA: TGTGCCTGGTCCGGACAGGGGATGGGCGAGCAGTACTTC.

The chain joins TRBV28 to TRBJ1-2, with TRBD1 matching over 11 bases. The CDR3 runs to 15 residues. CDR1 and CDR2 (germline): MDHEN, SYDVKM. V lost 6 bases and J lost 3; bases outside the gene matches: 6. CDR3 amino acids: CASRDRGRVDYGYTF. In nucleotides, the CDR3 is TGTGCCAGCAGGGACAGGGGGCGAGTTGACTATGGCTACACCTTC.

The rearrangement joins TRBV5-1 to TRBJ1-3; D gene unclear. Trimming removed 3 bases at V and 0 bases at J, with 7 bases between. CDR1 SGHRS and CDR2 YFSETQ come from the germline V gene. This CDR3 is built from 14 residues. CDR3: CASSSAASGNTIYF. The DNA of the CDR3 is TGCGCCAGCAGCTCGGCGGCCTCTGGAAACACCATATATTTT.

The chain uses TRBV3-1 (or the pseudogene TRBV3-2) and TRBJ2-2; the match to TRBD2 covers 16 bases. CDR1 is LGHDT, CDR2 YNNKEL, per germline (reference sequence). The V segment lost 4 bases and the J segment 4 bases; nucleotides outside the gene matches: 6. The CDR3 is 18 residues long. CDR3 region: CASSRGLAGGPGTGELFF. The CDR3 nucleotides are TGTGCCAGCAGCCGGGGACTAGCGGGGGGGCCGGGCACCGGGGAGCTGTTTTTT.

The chain joins TRBV6-5 to TRBJ2-1, with 8 positions matching TRBD2. The germline gives CDR1 MNHEY, CDR2 SVGAGI. CDR3 length: 15 amino acids. Germline trimming cut 8 bases from V and 0 bases from J; bases unmatched to any gene: 6. CDR3 nucleotides: TGTGCCAGCTTCGGACTAGCCGACTCCTACAATGAGCAGTTCTTC. Translated: CASFGLADSYNEQFF.

This clone was seen more than once but under ten times. The CDR3 is CASSPTSGQGFSYEQYF. The CDR3 nucleotides read TGTGCCAGCTCACCAACCTCGGGACAGGGCTTCTCCTACGAGCAGTACTTC. The rearrangement joins TRBV18 to TRBJ2-7; TRBD1 matches 9 bases. V lost 2 bases, J lost 0 bases, and 8 bases stayed unmatched. Germline assignment: CDR1 KGHSH and CDR2 LQKENI. The CDR3 is 17 residues long.

The chain employs TRBV5-1 and TRBJ1-1; TRBD1 aligns across 9 bases. V gave up 3 bases and J gave up 7 bases; unmatched junction bases: 7. Germline assignment: CDR1 SGHRS and CDR2 YFSETQ. The CDR3 has 14 amino acids. The CDR3 loop reads CASSSGTGSIEAFF. The DNA of the CDR3 is TGCGCCAGCAGCTCCGGGACAGGGTCGATTGAAGCTTTCTTT.

This rearrangement joins TRBV18 to TRBJ2-5, with 7 bases lining up with TRBD1. CDR1 and CDR2 from the germline V gene are KGHSH and LQKENI. This CDR3 contains 16 residues. V trimming: 8 bases; J trimming: 4 bases; junction bases outside the gene matches: 16. As DNA, the CDR3 is TGTGCCAGCGCTCCCTCGAACCGAGGGGGCAGAGAGACCCAGTACTTC. It encodes CASAPSNRGGRETQYF.

This sequence joins TRBV3-1 (or the pseudogene TRBV3-2) and TRBJ2-2; 8 bases are a match to TRBD2. The CDR3 runs to 20 residues. Trimming removed 5 bases from V and 2 bases from J; junction bases left unmatched: 19. CDR1 LGHDT and CDR2 YNNKEL come from the germline V gene (reference sequence). The CDR3 spells CASSTKIMGAGEGNTGELFF. The CDR3 nucleotides read TGTGCCAGCAGCACCAAGATAATGGGAGCGGGAGAGGGTAACACCGGGGAGCTGTTTTTT.

The chain carries TRBV7-2 and TRBJ2-5; the D gene is possibly TRBD1 (6 bases). The V gene lost 6 bases and the J gene lost 5 bases, with 22 bases spanning the gap. The CDR3 covers 16 residues. CDR1 and CDR2 from the germline V gene are SGHTA and FQGNSA. The CDR3 DNA is TGTGCCAGCAGTCCCCAACAGGGCTCATCCTCCGAGACCCAGTACTTC. This codes for CASSPQQGSSSETQYF.

This chain links TRBV28 with TRBJ2-3; TRBD2 aligns across 9 bases. The CDR3 loop spans 19 amino acids. The trim removed 7 bases at V and 3 bases at J, leaving 20 bases unmatched. Germline-derived CDR1 and CDR2 are MDHEN and SYDVKM. In DNA form, the CDR3 reads TGTGCCAGCACTCAGGGGGGCCCCTCCGGGACTAGCTTGACAGATACGCAGTATTTT. It is translated as CASTQGGPSGTSLTDTQYF.

The rearrangement links TRBV18 to TRBJ2-1; unclear D gene. V was shortened by 3 bases and J by 3 bases, with 6 bases between the two germline ends. Looked up from germline, CDR1 is KGHSH and CDR2 is LQKENI. This CDR3 comprises 13 residues. The CDR3: CASSPGLYNEQFF. In nucleotides, the CDR3 is TGTGCCAGCTCACCTGGCCTCTACAATGAGCAGTTCTTC.

The chain carries TRBV19 and TRBJ2-7, with 7 bases lining up with TRBD2. CDR1 is LNHDA and CDR2 is SQIVND in the germline V gene (reference sequence). The CDR3 is 15 amino acids. V shed 5 bases and J 2 bases; nucleotides not matched to a gene: 9. In nucleotides, the CDR3 is TGTGCCAGTAGTCGTTCAAGCGGGGCCCCCTACGAGCAGTACTTC. Protein: CASSRSSGAPYEQYF.

This chain uses TRBV6-5 with TRBJ1-1; no firm D call. This CDR3 contains 14 residues. V lost 6 bases, J lost 4 bases, and 15 bases lay in between. Germline loops: CDR1 MNHEY, CDR2 SVGAGI. The CDR3 coding sequence is TGTGCCAGCAGCCCGACGGGTACGGGCACTGAAGCTTTCTTT. Its translation is CASSPTGTGTEAFF.

The chain uses TRBV19 and TRBJ2-3; D is perhaps TRBD2 (6 bases). Germline loops: CDR1 LNHDA, CDR2 SQIVND (reference sequence). The CDR3 covers 15 residues. The ends were cut back, 5 bases at V and 2 bases at J, with 14 bases in the middle. In DNA form, the CDR3 reads TGTGCCAGTAGTCCTGGAGGGTCCCTCACAGATACGCAGTATTTT. Translation: CASSPGGSLTDTQYF.

This rearrangement joins TRBV2 to TRBJ1-6; D is ambiguous. The V gene lost 6 bases and the J gene lost 0 bases, with 9 bases spanning the gap. This CDR3 region has 15 residues. CDR1 SNHLY and CDR2 FYNNEI come from the germline V gene. As DNA, the CDR3 is TGTGCCAGCAGCGAGAGCCGCTCCTATAATTCACCCCTCCACTTT. Translated: CASSESRSYNSPLHF.

V is TRBV9 and J is TRBJ2-2, with 8 bases matching TRBD1. J lost 4 bases, V lost 0 bases, and 11 bases had no gene match. The CDR3 is 18 residues long. Per the germline V gene, CDR1 is SGDLS and CDR2 is YYNGEE. This CDR3 reads CASSVAGVGQGGTGELFF. In DNA form, the CDR3 reads TGTGCCAGCAGCGTAGCCGGGGTCGGACAGGGAGGCACCGGGGAGCTGTTTTTT. Together with reference TRBV9 and TRBJ2-2, the CDR3 gives the full variable domain: DSGVTQTPKHLITATGQRVTLRCSPRSGDLSVYWYQQSLDQGLQFLIQYYNGEERAKGNILERFSAQQFPDLHSELNLSSLELGDSALYFCASSVAGVGQGGTGELFFGEGSRLTVL.

This rearrangement joins TRBV5-6 to TRBJ2-2; a possible D gene is TRBD1 (5 bases). Trimming shortened V by 1 base and J by 0 bases, and 19 bases separated the two germline ends. CDR3 length equals 19 residues. CDR1 is SGHDT, CDR2 YYEEEE, per germline. The CDR3 DNA sequence: TGTGCCAGCAGCTTGTGGCAGGGTGTTGGTATAGCGAACACCGGGGAGCTGTTTTTT. Translation: CASSLWQGVGIANTGELFF.

V usage is TRBV5-1 and J usage is TRBJ2-1; TRBD1 aligns across 9 bases. The CDR3 totals 15 residues. Losses at the gene ends were 0 bases for V and 10 bases for J; bases not matched to a gene: 8. The germline V gene encodes CDR1 SGHRS and CDR2 YFSETQ. In DNA form, the CDR3 reads TGCGCCAGCAGCTTGGTAGTACAGGGGGCAGGGGAGCAGTTCTTC. This encodes CASSLVVQGAGEQFF.

The rearrangement joins TRBV29-1 to TRBJ1-2; weak D call: TRBD1 (6 bases). Germline CDR1 is SQVTM and CDR2 is ANQGSEA. The CDR3 totals 15 residues. V shed 6 bases and J shed 4 bases, with 21 bases lying between them. As DNA, the CDR3 is TGCAGCGTCCTATTAGTTACAGGGATCGGCTATGGCTACACCTTC. It specifies CSVLLVTGIGYGYTF. The entire variable domain, with the rest obtained from reference TRBV29-1 and TRBJ1-2, is as follows: SAVISQKPSRDICQRGTSLTIQCQVDSQVTMMFWYRQQPGQSLTLIATANQGSEATYESGFVIDKFPISRPNLTFSTLTVSNMSPEDSSIYLCSVLLVTGIGYGYTFGSGTRLTVV.

J is TRBJ2-1 and V is TRBV6-1; D remains unclear. The germline CDR1 and CDR2 sequences are MNHNS and SASEGT. The CDR3 contains 16 residues. V lost 3 bases and J lost 4, with 16 bases in between. CDR3 amino acids: CASSDGENRPYNEQFF. CDR3 DNA: TGTGCCAGCAGTGATGGCGAGAACAGACCTTACAATGAGCAGTTCTTC.